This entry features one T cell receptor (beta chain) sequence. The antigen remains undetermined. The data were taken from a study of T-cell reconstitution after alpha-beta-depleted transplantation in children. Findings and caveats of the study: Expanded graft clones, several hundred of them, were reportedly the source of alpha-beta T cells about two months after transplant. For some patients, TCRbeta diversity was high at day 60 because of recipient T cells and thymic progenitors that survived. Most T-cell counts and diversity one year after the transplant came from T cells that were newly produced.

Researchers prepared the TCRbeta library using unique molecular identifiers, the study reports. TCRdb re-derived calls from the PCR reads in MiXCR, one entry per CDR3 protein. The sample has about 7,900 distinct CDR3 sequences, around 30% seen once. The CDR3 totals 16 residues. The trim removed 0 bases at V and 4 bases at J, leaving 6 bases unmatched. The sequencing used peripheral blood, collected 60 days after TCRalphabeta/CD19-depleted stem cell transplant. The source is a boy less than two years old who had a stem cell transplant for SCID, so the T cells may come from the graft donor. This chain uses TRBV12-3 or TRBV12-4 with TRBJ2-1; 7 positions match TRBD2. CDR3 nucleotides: TGTGCCAGCAGTTTAGCTAGACTAGCCGCGTACAATGAGCAGTTCTTC. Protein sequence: CASSLARLAAYNEQFF.